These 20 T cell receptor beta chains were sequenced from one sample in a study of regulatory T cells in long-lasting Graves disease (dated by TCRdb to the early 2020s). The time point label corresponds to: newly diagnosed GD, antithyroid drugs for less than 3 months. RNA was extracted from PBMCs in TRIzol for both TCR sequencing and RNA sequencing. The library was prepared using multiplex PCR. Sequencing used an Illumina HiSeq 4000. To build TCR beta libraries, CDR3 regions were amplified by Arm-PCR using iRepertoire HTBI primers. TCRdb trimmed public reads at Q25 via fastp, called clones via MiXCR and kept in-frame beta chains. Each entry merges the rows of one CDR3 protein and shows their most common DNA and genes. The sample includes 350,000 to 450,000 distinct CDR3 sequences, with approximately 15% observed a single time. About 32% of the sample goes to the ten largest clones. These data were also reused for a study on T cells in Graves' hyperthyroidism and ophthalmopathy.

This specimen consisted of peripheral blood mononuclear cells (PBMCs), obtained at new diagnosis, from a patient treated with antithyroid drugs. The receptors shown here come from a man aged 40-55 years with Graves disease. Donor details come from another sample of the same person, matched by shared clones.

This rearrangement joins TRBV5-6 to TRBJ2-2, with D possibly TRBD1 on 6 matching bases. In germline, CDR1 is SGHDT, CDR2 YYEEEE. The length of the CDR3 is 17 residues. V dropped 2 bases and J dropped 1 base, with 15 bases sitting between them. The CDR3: CASSLLLGGRNTGELFF. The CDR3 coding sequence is TGTGCCAGCAGCTTATTATTAGGGGGTAGGAACACCGGGGAGCTGTTTTTT.

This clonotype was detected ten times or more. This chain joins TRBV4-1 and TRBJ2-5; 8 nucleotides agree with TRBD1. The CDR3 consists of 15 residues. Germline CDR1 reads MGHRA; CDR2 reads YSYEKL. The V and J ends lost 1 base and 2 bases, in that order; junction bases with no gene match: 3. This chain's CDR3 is CASSQGDRQQETQYF. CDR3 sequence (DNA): TGCGCCAGCAGCCAAGGGGACAGGCAGCAAGAGACCCAGTACTTC.

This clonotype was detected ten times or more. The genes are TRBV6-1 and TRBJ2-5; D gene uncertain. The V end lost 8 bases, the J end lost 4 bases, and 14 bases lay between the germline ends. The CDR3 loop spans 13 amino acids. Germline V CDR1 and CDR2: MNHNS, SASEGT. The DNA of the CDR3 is TGTGCCAGCCTGAAGACGGGCGCAGAGACCCAGTACTTC. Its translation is CASLKTGAETQYF.

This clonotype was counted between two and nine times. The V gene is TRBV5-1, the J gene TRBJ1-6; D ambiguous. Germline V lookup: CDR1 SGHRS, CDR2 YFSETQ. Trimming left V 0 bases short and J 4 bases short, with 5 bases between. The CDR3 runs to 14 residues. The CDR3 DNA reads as TGCGCCAGCAGCTTGGTTGGGTATAATTCACCCCTCCACTTT. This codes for CASSLVGYNSPLHF.

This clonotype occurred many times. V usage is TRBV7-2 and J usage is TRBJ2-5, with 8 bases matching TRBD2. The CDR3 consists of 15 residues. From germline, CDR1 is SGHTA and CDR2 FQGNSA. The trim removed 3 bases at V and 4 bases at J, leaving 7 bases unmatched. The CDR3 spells CASSLAPRGGETQYF. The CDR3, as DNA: TGTGCCAGCAGCTTGGCTCCACGGGGGGGAGAGACCCAGTACTTC.

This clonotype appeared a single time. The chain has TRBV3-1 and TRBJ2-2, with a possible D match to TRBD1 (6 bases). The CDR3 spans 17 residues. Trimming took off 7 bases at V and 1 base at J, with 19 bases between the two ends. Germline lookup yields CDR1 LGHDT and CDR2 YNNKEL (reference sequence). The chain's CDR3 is CASTSGAGRLNTGELFF. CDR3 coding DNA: TGTGCCAGCACCTCAGGGGCGGGCAGGCTGAACACCGGGGAGCTGTTTTTT.

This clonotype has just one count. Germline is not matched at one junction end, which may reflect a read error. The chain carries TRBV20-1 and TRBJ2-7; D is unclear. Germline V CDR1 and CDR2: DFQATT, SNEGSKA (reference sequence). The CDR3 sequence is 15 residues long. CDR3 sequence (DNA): TGCAATGCTAGAGATCGAAGACTGGCGGTTGTCGAGCAGTACTTC. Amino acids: CNARDRRLAVVEQYF.

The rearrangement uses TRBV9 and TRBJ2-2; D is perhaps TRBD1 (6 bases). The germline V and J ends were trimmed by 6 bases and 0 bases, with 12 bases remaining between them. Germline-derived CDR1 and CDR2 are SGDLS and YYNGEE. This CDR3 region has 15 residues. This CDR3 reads CASTLTGTNTGELFF. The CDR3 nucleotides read TGTGCCAGCACCTTAACAGGGACGAACACCGGGGAGCTGTTTTTT.

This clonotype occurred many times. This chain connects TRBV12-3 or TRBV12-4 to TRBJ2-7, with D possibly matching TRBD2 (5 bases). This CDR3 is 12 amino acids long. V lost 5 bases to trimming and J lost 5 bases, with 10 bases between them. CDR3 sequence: CASSPRRHEQYF. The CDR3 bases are TGTGCCAGCAGTCCCCGGAGGCACGAGCAGTACTTC.

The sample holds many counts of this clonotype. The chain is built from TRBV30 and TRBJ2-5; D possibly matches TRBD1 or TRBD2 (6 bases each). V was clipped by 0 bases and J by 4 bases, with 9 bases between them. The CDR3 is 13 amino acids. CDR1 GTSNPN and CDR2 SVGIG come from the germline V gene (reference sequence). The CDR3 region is CAWSVGGGETQYF. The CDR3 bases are TGTGCCTGGAGTGTAGGAGGGGGAGAGACCCAGTACTTC.

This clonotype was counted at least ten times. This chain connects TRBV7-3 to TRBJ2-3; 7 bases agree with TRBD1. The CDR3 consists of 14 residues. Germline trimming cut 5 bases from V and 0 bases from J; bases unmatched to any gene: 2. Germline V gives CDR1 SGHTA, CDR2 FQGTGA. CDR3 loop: CASSTGQSTDTQYF. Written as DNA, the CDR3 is TGTGCCAGCAGCACGGGACAGAGCACAGATACGCAGTATTTT.

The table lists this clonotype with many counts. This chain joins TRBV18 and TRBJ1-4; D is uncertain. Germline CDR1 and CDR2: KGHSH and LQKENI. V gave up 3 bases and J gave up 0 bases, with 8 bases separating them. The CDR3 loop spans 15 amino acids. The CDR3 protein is CASSPTHATNEKLFF. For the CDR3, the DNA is TGTGCCAGCTCACCCACCCATGCAACTAATGAAAAACTGTTTTTT.

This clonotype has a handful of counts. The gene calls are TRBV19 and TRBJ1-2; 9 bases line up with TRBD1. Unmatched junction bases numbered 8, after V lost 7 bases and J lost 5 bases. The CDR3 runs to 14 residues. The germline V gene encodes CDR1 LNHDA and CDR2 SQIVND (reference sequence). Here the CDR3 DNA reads TGTGCCAGTATTTTTATCGGACAGGGGTATGGCTACACCTTC. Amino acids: CASIFIGQGYGYTF.

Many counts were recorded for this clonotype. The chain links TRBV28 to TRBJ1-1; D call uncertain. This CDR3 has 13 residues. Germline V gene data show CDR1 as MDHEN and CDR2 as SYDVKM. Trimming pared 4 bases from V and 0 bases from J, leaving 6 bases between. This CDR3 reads CASSWLLNTEAFF. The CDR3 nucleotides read TGTGCCAGCAGTTGGCTGTTGAACACTGAAGCTTTCTTT. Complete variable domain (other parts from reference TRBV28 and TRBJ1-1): DVKVTQSSRYLVKRTGEKVFLECVQDMDHENMFWYRQDPGLGLRLIYFSYDVKMKEKGDIPEGYSVSREKKERFSLILESASTNQTSMYLCASSWLLNTEAFFGQGTRLTVV.

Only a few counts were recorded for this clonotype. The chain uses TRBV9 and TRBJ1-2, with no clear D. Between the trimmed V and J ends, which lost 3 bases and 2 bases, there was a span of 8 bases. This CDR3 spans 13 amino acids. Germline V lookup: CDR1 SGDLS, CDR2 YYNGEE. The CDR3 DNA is TGTGCCAGCAGCGCGACTGTAAACTATGGCTACACCTTC. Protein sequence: CASSATVNYGYTF.

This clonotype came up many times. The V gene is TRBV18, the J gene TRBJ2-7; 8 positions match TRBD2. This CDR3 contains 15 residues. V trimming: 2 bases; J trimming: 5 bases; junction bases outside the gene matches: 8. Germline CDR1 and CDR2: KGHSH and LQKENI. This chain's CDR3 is CASSPGAGAADEQYF. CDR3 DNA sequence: TGTGCCAGCTCACCAGGAGCGGGGGCGGCAGACGAGCAGTACTTC.

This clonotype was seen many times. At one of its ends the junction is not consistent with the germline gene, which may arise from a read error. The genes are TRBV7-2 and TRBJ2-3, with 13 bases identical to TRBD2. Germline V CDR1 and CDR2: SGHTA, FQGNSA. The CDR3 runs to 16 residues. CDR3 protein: CASSFGTSGGTDTQYF. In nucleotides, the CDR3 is TGCGCCAGCAGCTTCGGGACTAGCGGGGGCACAGATACGCAGTATTTT.

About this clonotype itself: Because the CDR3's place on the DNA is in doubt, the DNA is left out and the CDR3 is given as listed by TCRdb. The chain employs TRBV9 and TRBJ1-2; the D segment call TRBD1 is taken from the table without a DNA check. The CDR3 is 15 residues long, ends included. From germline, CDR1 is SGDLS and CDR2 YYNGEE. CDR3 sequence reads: CASSVGGGASNGYTF.

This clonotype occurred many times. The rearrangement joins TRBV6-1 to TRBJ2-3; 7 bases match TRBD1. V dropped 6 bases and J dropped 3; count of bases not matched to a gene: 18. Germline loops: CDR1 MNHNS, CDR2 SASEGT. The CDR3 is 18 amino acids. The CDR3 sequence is CASRGQRITLPFTDTQYF. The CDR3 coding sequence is TGTGCCAGCAGGGGACAGCGGATAACACTGCCCTTTACAGATACGCAGTATTTT.

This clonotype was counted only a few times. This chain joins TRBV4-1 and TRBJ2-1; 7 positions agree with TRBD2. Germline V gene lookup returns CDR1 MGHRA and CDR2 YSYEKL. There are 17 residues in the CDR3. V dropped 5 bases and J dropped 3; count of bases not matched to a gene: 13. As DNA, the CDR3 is TGCGCCAGCAGCGCCCGTTGGGCGGGGGACGACTACAATGAGCAGTTCTTC. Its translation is CASSARWAGDDYNEQFF.